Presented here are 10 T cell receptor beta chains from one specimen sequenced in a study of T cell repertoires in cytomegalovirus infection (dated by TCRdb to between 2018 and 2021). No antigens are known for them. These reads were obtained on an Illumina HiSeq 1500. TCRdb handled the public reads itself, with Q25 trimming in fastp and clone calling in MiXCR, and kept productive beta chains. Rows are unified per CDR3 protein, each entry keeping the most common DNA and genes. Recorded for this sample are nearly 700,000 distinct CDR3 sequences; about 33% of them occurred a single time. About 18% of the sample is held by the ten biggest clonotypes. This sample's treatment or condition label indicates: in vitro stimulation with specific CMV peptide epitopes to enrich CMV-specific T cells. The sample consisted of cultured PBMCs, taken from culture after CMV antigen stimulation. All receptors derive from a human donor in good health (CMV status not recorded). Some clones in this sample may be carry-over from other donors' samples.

This CDR3 reads CASSFGLTSSTLHF. CDR3 nucleotides: TGTGCCAGCAGTTTCGGGCTTACCTCCAGCACCCTCCACTTT. The V gene is TRBV12-3 or TRBV12-4, the J gene TRBJ1-6; D call uncertain. There are 14 residues in the CDR3. Trimming removed 3 bases at V and 14 bases at J, with 17 bases between.

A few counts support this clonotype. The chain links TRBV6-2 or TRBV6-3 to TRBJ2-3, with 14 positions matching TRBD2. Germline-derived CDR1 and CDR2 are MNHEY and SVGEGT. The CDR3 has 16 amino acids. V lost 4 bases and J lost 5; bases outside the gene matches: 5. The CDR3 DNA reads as TGTGCCAGCAGTTCCGGGACTAGCGGGAGCGGAGATACGCAGTATTTT. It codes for CASSSGTSGSGDTQYF.

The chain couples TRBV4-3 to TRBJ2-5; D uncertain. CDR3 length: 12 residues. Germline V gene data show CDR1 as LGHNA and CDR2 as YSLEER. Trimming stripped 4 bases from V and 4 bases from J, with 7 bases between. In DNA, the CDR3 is TGCGCCAGCAGCCGAGACACAGAGACCCAGTACTTC. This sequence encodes CASSRDTETQYF.

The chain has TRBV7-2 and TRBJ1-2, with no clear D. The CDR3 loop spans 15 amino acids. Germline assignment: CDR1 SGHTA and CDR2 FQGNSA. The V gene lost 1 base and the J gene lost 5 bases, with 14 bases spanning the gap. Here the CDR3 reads CASSLVIRTEYGYTF. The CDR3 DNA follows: TGTGCCAGCAGCTTAGTTATTAGGACGGAATATGGCTACACCTTC.

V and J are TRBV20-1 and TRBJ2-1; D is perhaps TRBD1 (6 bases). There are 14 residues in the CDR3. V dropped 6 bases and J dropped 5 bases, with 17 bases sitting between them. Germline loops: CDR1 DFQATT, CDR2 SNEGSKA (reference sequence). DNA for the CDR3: TGCAGTGCCACGCGAAGGGACAACCACAATGAGCAGTTCTTC. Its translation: CSATRRDNHNEQFF.

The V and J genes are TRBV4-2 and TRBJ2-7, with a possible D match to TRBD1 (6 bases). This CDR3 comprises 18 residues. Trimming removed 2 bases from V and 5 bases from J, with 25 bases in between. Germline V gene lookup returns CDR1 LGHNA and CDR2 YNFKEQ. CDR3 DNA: TGTGCCAGCAGCCAAACCGCGGAGACAGGCCGGCATGGTAACGAGCAGTACTTC. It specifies CASSQTAETGRHGNEQYF.

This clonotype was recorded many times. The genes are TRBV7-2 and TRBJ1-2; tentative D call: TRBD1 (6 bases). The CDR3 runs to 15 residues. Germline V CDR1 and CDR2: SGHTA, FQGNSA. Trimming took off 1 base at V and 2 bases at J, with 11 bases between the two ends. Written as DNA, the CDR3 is TGTGCCAGCAGCTTAGGCACAGGGATCAACTATGGCTACACCTTC. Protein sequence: CASSLGTGINYGYTF. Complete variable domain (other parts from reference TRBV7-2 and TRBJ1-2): GAGVSQSPSNKVTEKGKDVELRCDPISGHTALYWYRQSLGQGLEFLIYFQGNSAPDKSGLPSDRFSAERTGGSVSTLTIQRTQQEDSAVYLCASSLGTGINYGYTFGSGTRLTVV.

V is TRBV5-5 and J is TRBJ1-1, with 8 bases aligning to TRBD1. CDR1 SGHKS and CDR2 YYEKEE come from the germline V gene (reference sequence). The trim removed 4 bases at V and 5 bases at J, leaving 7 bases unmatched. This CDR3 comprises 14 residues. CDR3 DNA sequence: TGTGCCAGCAGCACCCAGGGGGCATGGACTGAAGCTTTCTTT. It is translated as CASSTQGAWTEAFF.

CDR3 in DNA: TGTGCCACCAACGCCCAGGGGACCACCTCCAATCAGCCCCAGCATTTT. It specifies CATNAQGTTSNQPQHF. The J gene is TRBJ1-5, the V gene TRBV10-3, with TRBD1 as a possible D gene (6 bases). V was clipped by 10 bases and J by 3 bases, with 22 bases between them. The germline gives CDR1 ENHRY, CDR2 SYGVKD. The length of the CDR3 is 16 residues.

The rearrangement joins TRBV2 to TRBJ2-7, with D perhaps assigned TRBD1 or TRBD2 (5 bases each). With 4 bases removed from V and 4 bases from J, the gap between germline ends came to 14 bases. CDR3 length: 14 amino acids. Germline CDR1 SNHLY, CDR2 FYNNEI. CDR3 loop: CASSAGAQGYEQYF. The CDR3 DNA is TGTGCCAGCAGTGCCGGGGCTCAAGGTTACGAGCAGTACTTC. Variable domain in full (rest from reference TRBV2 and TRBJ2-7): EPEVTQTPSHQVTQMGQEVILRCVPISNHLYFYWYRQILGQKVEFLVSFYNNEISEKSEIFDDQFSVERPDGSNFTLKIRSTKLEDSAMYFCASSAGAQGYEQYFGPGTRLTVT.